This T cell receptor (beta chain) was retrieved from a study of identical twins. Study results and limitations: For cord blood, abundant beta clonotypes had fewer insertions, unlike memory repertoires, which showed none. Out-of-frame alpha sequences that twins shared showed excess low generation probability.

Everyone who gave samples was a healthy Caucasian. Turning to this clonotype: As yet, its antigen is unknown.

One entry per CDR3 protein, called by TCRdb with MiXCR from the 5' RACE reads. The data show fewer than 500,000 distinct CDR3 sequences, with roughly 13% seen just once and approximately 0.98% held by the top ten. The length of the CDR3 is 15 residues. Germline V gene sequence: CDR1 MNHEY, CDR2 SVGAGI. V lost 0 bases, J lost 4 bases, and 13 bases lay in between. These data were also filed under a second study, of yellow fever vaccine responses in identical twins.

V and J are TRBV6-5 and TRBJ2-7; D unresolved. The sequenced sample consisted of CD4+ T cells sorted from blood. The sequence was obtained from a woman between 18 and 29 years old in good health. The CDR3 here is CASSYSATSGYEQYF. In DNA, the CDR3 is TGTGCCAGCAGTTACTCAGCGACTTCCGGATACGAGCAGTACTTC.